This T cell receptor beta chain originates from a study of cytomegalovirus exposure and HLA in healthy donors. Overall study results and limits: As was reported, the classifier diagnosed cytomegalovirus status with high specificity and sensitivity. A later analysis appeared to link common viral pathogens to several of the most significant clusters.

With 60 Vbeta and 13 Jbeta primers, the PCR was carried out. The protocol was immunoSEQ multiplex PCR, while the TCRdb copy is restricted to in-frame clones and leaves out a portion. The table shows about 110,000 clones, with about 74% occurring only once. With respect to this clone: Its antigen is still unknown.

The CDR3 runs to 14 residues. From germline, CDR1 is GTSNPN and CDR2 SVGIG (reference sequence). V was cut by 0 bases and J by 4 bases, with 12 bases left in between. The source material was PBMCs. The TCR comes from a man aged 30 to 39 in good health and CMV-seropositive. The V and J genes are TRBV30 and TRBJ1-2; no clear D gene. The CDR3 loop reads CAWSVVGGIYGYTF. CDR3 DNA: TGTGCCTGGAGTGTAGTCGGCGGGATCTATGGCTACACCTTC.